This T cell receptor beta chain was obtained from a study of metastatic and nonmetastatic thyroid tumors. Study at large: Across blood and tumor or nodule tissue, repertoires from malignant and benign thyroid patients were compared with one another.

Germline V CDR1 and CDR2: SGHVS, FQNEAQ. Trimming took 4 bases from V and 10 from J, leaving 20 bases between them. There are 16 residues in the CDR3. Using MiXCR, TCRdb re-called clones from the PCR reads. The sample holds about 40,000 clones, about 13% seen once. Each patient went into thyroid surgery without having received any treatment. The TCR comes from a female donor with papillary thyroid cancer or a benign thyroid nodule (not recorded which). Some clones in this sample may be carry-over from other donors' samples. The genes are TRBV7-8 and TRBJ1-6, with D hard to call. The sample taken for sequencing was blood. The CDR3 loop is CASSWGYERSRSPLHF. In DNA form, the CDR3 reads TGTGCCAGCAGCTGGGGATACGAACGGAGTAGATCACCCCTCCACTTT.